The 5 T cell receptor beta chains below all came from one sample that was sequenced in a study of blood T cell repertoires in COVID-19. Clones were sequenced by immunoSEQ multiplex PCR, and TCRdb holds only the in-frame ones, with some missing. The data hold 60,000 to 85,000 clones, with nearly 80% observed a single time. The sequenced sample was peripheral blood. Receptors originate from a woman aged 55-70 years with acute or convalescent COVID-19.

V gene TRBV11-3 combines with J gene TRBJ2-7, with 10 bases fitting TRBD2. Trimming at V came to 0 bases and at J to 0 bases, leaving 2 bases not matched to a gene. This CDR3 has 16 residues. Germline V gives CDR1 SGHNT, CDR2 YENEEA. The CDR3 DNA is TGTGCCAGCAGCTTAGAATCTAGCGGGGGCTCCTACGAGCAGTACTTC. Translating gives CASSLESSGGSYEQYF.

This clone was seen once. The CDR3 loop reads CSVSGGGMSSYNEQFF. CDR3 in DNA: TGCAGCGTTTCTGGCGGGGGGATGAGCTCCTACAATGAGCAGTTCTTC. The chain carries TRBV29-1 and TRBJ2-1; the match to TRBD2 covers 8 bases. Germline V gives CDR1 SQVTM, CDR2 ANQGSEA. The CDR3 length is 16 residues. V lost 5 bases, J lost 0 bases, and 9 bases stayed unmatched.

This clone has a single count. The chain is built from TRBV5-4 and TRBJ1-2; D is perhaps TRBD1 (6 bases). The V gene lost 3 bases and the J gene lost 4 bases, with 13 bases spanning the gap. This CDR3 contains 14 residues. Germline V gene lookup returns CDR1 SGHNT and CDR2 YYREEE (reference sequence). CDR3 coding DNA: TGTGCCAGCAGCTCCACAGGGAGAAGCTATGGCTACACCTTC. It encodes CASSSTGRSYGYTF.

This chain connects TRBV7-9 to TRBJ1-5; D is uncertain. V was trimmed by 0 bases and J by 1 base, leaving 7 bases between them. Germline V lookup: CDR1 SEHNR, CDR2 FQNEAQ (reference sequence). The CDR3 has 15 residues. The CDR3 protein is CASSLAGGSNQPQHF. The CDR3 nucleotides are TGTGCCAGCAGCTTAGCAGGAGGAAGCAATCAGCCCCAGCATTTT.

This rearrangement joins TRBV6-5 to TRBJ1-1; D gene ambiguous. This CDR3 has 11 residues. V lost 4 bases and J lost 7, with 7 bases in between. Per germline, CDR1 MNHEY and CDR2 SVGAGI. The CDR3 loop reads CASSSVVEAFF. CDR3 DNA sequence: TGTGCCAGCAGTTCGGTTGTTGAAGCTTTCTTT.